This is a list of T cell receptor beta chains from one sample in a study of T cells expressing NK-cell markers. TCRdb reanalyzed the 5' RACE reads and collapses them to one entry per CDR3 protein, without DNA. This table lists 250,000 to 300,000 distinct CDR3 sequences. Sequenced input: blood T cells: a sorted CD56 or NKG2C T cell subset, CD4+ or CD8+ T cells, or bulk PBMC T cells (not recorded which). The receptors come from a woman between 18 and 69 years old in good health. Both conserved end residues are part of each CDR3.

j_gene	v_gene	CDR3aa
TRBJ2-1	TRBV12-3/TRBV12-4	CASSFQGKRDHEQFF
TRBJ2-6	TRBV30	CAWSGASAYSGANVLTF
TRBJ2-5	TRBV7-2	CASSLSSRETQYF
TRBJ1-1	TRBV5-1	CASSPRGAGTEAFF
TRBJ2-3	TRBV3-1	CASSQKGQGSPTQYF
TRBJ2-3	TRBV24-1	CATSDLSGPATDTQYF
TRBJ2-1	TRBV12-3/TRBV12-4	CASSLWDDRTQQFF
TRBJ2-5	TRBV7-2	CASSLALAGIGETQYF
TRBJ2-1	TRBV12-3/TRBV12-4	CASSPPTATNLDEQFF
TRBJ2-1	TRBV20-1	CSARGGGSEQFF
TRBJ2-3	TRBV7-9	CASSPGWGREDTQYF
TRBJ1-5	TRBV12-3/TRBV12-4	CASSLEDQGSNQPQHF
TRBJ1-2	TRBV12-3/TRBV12-4	CASSLVRAGYGYTF
TRBJ2-1	TRBV20-1	CSARRGGTSSLNEQFF
TRBJ2-5	TRBV29-1	CSVDWQGETQYF
TRBJ2-5	TRBV4-2	CASSQGAGNKRKETQYF
TRBJ1-2	TRBV20-1	CSANRDPNYGYTF
TRBJ2-5	TRBV7-2	CASSLGGGGQETQYF
TRBJ2-1	TRBV10-3	CAISESLAGGQRNEQFF
TRBJ1-5	TRBV19	CASSTPRGSNQPQHF
TRBJ2-2	TRBV18	CASSPGTSGANTGELFF
TRBJ2-7	TRBV28	CASRDDGGNGYEQYF
TRBJ2-3	TRBV7-3	CASSLIVGSGDTQYF
TRBJ2-2	TRBV10-3	CAISPGSAGELFF
TRBJ1-6	TRBV12-3/TRBV12-4	CASSPLPGQGAYNSPLHF
TRBJ2-3	TRBV4-3	CASSREGALEGDTQYF
TRBJ2-2	TRBV7-8	CASSFWDRRIANTGDLFF
TRBJ2-1	TRBV15	CATSRDLRYNEQFF
TRBJ1-6	TRBV12-3/TRBV12-4	CASSGGQGGSPLHF
TRBJ2-3	TRBV4-1	CASSQVVSTDTQYF
TRBJ1-5	TRBV12-3/TRBV12-4	CASKGGLSNQPQHF
TRBJ2-1	TRBV5-1	CASSLASRSHNEQFF
TRBJ1-3	TRBV6-1	CATGVGGGNTIYF
TRBJ1-6	TRBV5-6	CASSLAGDRGLDSPLHF
TRBJ2-5	TRBV5-1	CASSLDGFQETQYF
TRBJ1-1	TRBV2	CATTGQGYTEAFF
TRBJ1-1	TRBV25-1	CASSRGLRSEAFF
TRBJ2-1	TRBV7-9	CASSLRVLGYSYNEQFF
TRBJ2-7	TRBV20-1	CSASPRGVPYEQYF
TRBJ2-7	TRBV6-5	CASSYSTSGPYEQYF
TRBJ2-3	TRBV28	CASSSRTSGSSDTQYF
TRBJ2-1	TRBV28	CASSWRYLGLAGDEQFF
TRBJ2-6	TRBV28	CASSPAGQGSSGANVLTF
TRBJ2-7	TRBV12-3/TRBV12-4	CASSQWTGTEQYF
TRBJ1-5	TRBV18	CASSETGTGQPQHF
TRBJ1-2	TRBV12-3/TRBV12-4	CASSFGGRGGGYTF
TRBJ2-5	TRBV4-2	CASSQTAALPQETQYF
TRBJ2-3	TRBV7-2	CASSSGPTPDTQYF
TRBJ2-5	TRBV19	CASKSRDSGLETQYF
TRBJ2-1	TRBV14	CASSPRLGGAREQFF
TRBJ2-1	TRBV15	CATSREVRGTHNEQFF
TRBJ2-2	TRBV3-1	CASNGVNTGELFF
TRBJ1-2	TRBV6-5	CASSYFGNGGYTF
TRBJ2-2	TRBV20-1	CSARRPGIGELFF
TRBJ1-2	TRBV7-2	CASSLVVPRGGGYTF
TRBJ2-7	TRBV28	CASSIQIYEQYF
TRBJ1-1	TRBV19	CASKGAVGTEAFF
TRBJ2-1	TRBV20-1	CSARGKLAGLSNEQFF
TRBJ2-3	TRBV12-3/TRBV12-4	CASSPSGRASTDTQYF
TRBJ2-1	TRBV5-1	CASSFGTGGNGEQFF